This T cell receptor beta chain was documented in a study of cytomegalovirus exposure and HLA in healthy donors. Study as a whole: Genotyping showed 75% to 90% of 398 donors falling in the Caucasian-associated ancestry cluster.

Amplification used 60 Vbeta primers and 13 Jbeta primers. Profiled with immunoSEQ multiplex PCR; TCRdb holds only in-frame clones, not every one. Of 130,000 or so clones in the sample, over 70% are singletons; the top ten hold approximately 1.5%. Sequenced sample: PBMCs. This clonotype originated in a woman between 18 and 29 years old in good health and CMV-seronegative.

CDR3 DNA: TGTGCCAGCAGTTTGGGGCCAGCTACTTTGGCCACTGAAGCTTTCTTT. It translates to CASSLGPATLATEAFF. This chain joins TRBV27 and TRBJ1-1; D possibly corresponds to TRBD1 (5 bases). The V end lost 3 bases, the J end lost 4 bases, and 18 bases lay between the germline ends. The CDR3 sequence is 16 residues long. The germline CDR1 and CDR2 sequences are MNHEY and SMNVEV (reference sequence).